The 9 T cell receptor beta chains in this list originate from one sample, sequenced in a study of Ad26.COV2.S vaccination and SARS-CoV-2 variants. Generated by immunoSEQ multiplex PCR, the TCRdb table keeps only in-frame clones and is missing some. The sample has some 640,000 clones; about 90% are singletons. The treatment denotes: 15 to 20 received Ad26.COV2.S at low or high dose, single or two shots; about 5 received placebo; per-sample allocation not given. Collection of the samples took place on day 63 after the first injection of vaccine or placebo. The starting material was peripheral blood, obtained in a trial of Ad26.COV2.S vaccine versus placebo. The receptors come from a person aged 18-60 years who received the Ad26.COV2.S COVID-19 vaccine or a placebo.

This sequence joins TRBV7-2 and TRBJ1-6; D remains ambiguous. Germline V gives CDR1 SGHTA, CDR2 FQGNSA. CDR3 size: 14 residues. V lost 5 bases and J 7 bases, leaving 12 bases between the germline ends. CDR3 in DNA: TGTGCCAGCAGCCCGAGGACGGCAAATTCACCCCTCCACTTT. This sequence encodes CASSPRTANSPLHF.

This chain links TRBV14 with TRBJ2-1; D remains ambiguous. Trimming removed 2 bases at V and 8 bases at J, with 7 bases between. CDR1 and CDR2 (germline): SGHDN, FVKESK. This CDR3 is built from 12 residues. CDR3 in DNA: TGTGCCAGCAGCCAAACCCGGGATGAGCAGTTCTTC. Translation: CASSQTRDEQFF.

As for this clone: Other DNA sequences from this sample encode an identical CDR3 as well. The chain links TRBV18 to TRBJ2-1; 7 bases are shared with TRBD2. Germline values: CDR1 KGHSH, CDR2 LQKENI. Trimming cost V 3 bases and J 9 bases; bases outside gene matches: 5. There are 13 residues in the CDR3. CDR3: CASSPGLESEQFF. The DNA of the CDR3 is TGTGCCAGCTCACCCGGACTAGAATCTGAGCAGTTCTTC.

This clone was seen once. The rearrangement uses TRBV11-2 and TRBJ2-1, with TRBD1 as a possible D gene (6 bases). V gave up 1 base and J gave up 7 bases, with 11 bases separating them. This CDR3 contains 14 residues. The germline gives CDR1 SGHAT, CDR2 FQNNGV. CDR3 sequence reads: CASSLGMGANEQFF. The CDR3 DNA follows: TGTGCCAGCAGCTTAGGGATGGGGGCGAATGAGCAGTTCTTC.

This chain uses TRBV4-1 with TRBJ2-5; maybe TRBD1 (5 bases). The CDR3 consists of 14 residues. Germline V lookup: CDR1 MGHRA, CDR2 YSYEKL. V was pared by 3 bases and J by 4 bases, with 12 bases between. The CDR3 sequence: CASSHPDRGETQYF. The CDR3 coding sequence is TGCGCCAGCAGCCACCCGGATAGGGGAGAGACCCAGTACTTC.

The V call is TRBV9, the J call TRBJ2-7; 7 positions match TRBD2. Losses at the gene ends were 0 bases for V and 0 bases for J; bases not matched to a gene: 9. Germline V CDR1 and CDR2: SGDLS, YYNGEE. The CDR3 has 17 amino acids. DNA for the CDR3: TGTGCCAGCAGCGTAGGGGGGGGAGCTGGCGTCTCCTACGAGCAGTACTTC. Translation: CASSVGGGAGVSYEQYF. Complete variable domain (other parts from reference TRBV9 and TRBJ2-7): DSGVTQTPKHLITATGQRVTLRCSPRSGDLSVYWYQQSLDQGLQFLIQYYNGEERAKGNILERFSAQQFPDLHSELNLSSLELGDSALYFCASSVGGGAGVSYEQYFGPGTRLTVT.

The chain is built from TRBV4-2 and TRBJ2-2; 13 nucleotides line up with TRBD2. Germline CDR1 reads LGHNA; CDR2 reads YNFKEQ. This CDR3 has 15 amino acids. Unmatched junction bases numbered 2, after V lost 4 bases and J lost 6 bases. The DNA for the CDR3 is TGTGCCAGCAGCCCCGGGACTAGCGGGGCCGGGGAGCTGTTTTTT. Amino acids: CASSPGTSGAGELFF.

CDR3 nucleotide sequence: TGTGCCAGCAGCCAAGGGACGTCGAACACCGGGGAGCTGTTTTTT. Residues: CASSQGTSNTGELFF. The chain is built from TRBV3-1 (or the pseudogene TRBV3-2) and TRBJ2-2; D remains ambiguous. Trimming left V 1 base short and J 0 bases short, with 6 bases between. Germline assignment: CDR1 LGHDT and CDR2 YNNKEL (reference sequence). The CDR3 length is 15 residues.

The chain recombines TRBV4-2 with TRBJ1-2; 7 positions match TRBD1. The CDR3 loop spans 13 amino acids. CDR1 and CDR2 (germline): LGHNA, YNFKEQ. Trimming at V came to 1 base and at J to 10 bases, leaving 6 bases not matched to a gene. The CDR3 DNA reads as TGTGCCAGCAGCCAAGGAGAAAAGGGGGCCTACACCTTC. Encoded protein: CASSQGEKGAYTF.